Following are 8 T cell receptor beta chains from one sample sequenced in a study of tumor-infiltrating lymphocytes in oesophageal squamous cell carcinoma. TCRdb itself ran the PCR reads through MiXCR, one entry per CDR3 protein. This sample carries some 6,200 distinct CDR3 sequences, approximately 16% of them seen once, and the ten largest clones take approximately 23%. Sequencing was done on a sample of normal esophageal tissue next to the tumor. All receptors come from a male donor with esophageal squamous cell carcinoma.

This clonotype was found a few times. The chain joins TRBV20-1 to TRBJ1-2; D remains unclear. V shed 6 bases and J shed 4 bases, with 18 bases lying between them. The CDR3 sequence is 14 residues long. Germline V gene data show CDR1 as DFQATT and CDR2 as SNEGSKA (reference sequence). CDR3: CSARLESRGYGYTF. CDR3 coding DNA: TGCAGTGCCCGCCTCGAGTCTCGGGGCTATGGCTACACCTTC.

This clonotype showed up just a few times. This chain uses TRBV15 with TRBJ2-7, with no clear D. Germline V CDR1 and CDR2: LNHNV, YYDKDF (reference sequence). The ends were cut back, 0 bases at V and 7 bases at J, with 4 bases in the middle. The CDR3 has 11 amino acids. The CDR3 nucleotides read TGTGCCACCAGCAGAGATGATGAGCAGTACTTC. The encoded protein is CATSRDDEQYF.

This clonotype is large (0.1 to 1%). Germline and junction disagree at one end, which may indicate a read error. CDR3 DNA sequence: TGTGCTAGCAGCACCAGCGGGGTGAATGAGCAGTTCTTC. Translating it yields CASSTSGVNEQFF. The chain joins TRBV7-7 to TRBJ2-1, with 7 positions matching TRBD2. The CDR3 has 13 amino acids. Germline lookup yields CDR1 SSHAT and CDR2 FNYEAQ (reference sequence).

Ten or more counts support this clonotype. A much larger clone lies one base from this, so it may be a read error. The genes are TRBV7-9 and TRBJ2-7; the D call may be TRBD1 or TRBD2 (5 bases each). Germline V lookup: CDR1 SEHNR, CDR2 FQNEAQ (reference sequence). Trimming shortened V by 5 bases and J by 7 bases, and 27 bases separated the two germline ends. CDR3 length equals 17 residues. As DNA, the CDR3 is TGTGCCAGCAGCCCCTCGAAACTAGGGACGATATACAATGAGCAGTACTTC. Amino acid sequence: CASSPSKLGTIYNEQYF.

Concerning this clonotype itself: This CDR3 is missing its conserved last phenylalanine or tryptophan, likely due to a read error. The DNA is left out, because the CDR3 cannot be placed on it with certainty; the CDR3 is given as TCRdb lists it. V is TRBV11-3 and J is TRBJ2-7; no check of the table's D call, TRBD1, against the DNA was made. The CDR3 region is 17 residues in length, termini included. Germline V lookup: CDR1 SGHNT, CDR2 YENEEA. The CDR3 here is CASSSGGTGESANTFGS.

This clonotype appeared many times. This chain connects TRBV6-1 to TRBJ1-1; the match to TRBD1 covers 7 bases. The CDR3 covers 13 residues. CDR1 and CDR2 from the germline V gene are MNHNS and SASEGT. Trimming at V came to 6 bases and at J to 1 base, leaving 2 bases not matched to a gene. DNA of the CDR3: TGTGCCAGCAGCCGGACAGGGAACACTGAAGCTTTCTTT. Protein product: CASSRTGNTEAFF.

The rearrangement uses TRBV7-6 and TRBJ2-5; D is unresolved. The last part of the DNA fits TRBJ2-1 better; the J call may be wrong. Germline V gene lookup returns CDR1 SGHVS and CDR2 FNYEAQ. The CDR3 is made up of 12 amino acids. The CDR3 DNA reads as TGTGCCAGCAGCTTAGGCGAGTCGGAGCAGTTCTTC. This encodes CASSLGESEQFF.

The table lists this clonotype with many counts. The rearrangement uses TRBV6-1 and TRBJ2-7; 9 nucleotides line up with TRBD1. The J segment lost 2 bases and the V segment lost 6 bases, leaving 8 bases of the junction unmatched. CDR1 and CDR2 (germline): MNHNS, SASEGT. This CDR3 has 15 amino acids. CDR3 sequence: CASSLRDRVTYEQYF. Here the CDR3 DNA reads TGTGCCAGCAGCCTCCGGGACAGGGTCACCTACGAGCAGTACTTC.